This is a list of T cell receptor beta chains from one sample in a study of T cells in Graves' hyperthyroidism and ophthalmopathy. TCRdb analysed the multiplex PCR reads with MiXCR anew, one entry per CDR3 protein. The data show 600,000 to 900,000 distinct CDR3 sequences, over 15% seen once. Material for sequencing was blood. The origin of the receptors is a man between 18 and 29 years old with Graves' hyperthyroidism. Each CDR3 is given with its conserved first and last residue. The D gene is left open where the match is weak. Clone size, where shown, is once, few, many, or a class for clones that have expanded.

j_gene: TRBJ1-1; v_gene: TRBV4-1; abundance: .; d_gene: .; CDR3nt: TGCGCCAGCAGCCAAACGAGGCTTTTGACAGCCAGGAACACTGAAGCTTTCTTT; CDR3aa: CASSQTRLLTARNTEAFF
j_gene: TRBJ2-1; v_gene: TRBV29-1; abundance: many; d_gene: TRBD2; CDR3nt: TGCAGCGGGCGTCCAGCGGGATACAATGAGCAGTTCTTC; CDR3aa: CSGRPAGYNEQFF
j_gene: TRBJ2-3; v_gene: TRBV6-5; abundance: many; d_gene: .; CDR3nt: TGTGCCAGCAGTTACTTGCAGCGCTCTAGCACAGATACGCAGTATTTT; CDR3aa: CASSYLQRSSTDTQYF
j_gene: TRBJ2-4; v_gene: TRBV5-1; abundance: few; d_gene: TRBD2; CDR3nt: TGCGCCAGCAGCCCTGGAAGGGCGGGAGCAACTGGCAAAAACATTCAGTACTTC; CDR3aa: CASSPGRAGATGKNIQYF
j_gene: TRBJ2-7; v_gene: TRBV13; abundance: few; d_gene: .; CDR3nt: TGTGCCAGCGGAAGAGCGAGGTCCTACGAGCAGTACTTC; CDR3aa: CASGRARSYEQYF
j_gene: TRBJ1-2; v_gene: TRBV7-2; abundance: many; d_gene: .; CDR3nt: TGTGCCAGCAGCCCGGACGCGGGCGCGATCTATGGCTACACCTTC; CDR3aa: CASSPDAGAIYGYTF
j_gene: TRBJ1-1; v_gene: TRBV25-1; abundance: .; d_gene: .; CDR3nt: TGTGCCAGCACTCGGTTATATGACACTGAAGCTTTCTTT; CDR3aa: CASTRLYDTEAFF
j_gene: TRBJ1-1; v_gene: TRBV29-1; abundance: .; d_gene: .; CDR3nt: TGCAGCGTTTTGAGCACCGCTGAAGCTTTCTTT; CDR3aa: CSVLSTAEAFF
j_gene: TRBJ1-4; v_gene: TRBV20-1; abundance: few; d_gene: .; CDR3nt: TGCAGTGCTTCCCGGGACGCTTCTGAAAAACTGTTTTTT; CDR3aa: CSASRDASEKLFF
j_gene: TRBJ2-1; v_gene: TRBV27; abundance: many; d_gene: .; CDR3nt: TGTGCCAGCAGTTCCCTACTTAGGGGGAGGTTTAACAATGAGCAGTTCTTC; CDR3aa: CASSSLLRGRFNNEQFF
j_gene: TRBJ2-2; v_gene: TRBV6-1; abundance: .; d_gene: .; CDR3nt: TGTGCCAGCAGTGTTCGGGAACGGGGCACCGGGGAGCTGTTTTTT; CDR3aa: CASSVRERGTGELFF
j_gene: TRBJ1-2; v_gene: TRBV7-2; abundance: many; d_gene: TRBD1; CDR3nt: TGTGCCAGCAGCTTAACACAGGGGGCTTTCTATGGCTACACCTTC; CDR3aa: CASSLTQGAFYGYTF
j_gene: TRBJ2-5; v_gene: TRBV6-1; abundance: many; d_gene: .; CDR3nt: TGTGCCAGCATCGAGGGGGTGCTCTCCCGGATCGGGACCCAGTACTTC; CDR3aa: CASIEGVLSRIGTQYF
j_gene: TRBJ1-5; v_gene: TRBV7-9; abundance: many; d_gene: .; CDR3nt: TGTGCCAGCAGCCGTTCAAATAGCAATCAGCCCCAGCATTTT; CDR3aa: CASSRSNSNQPQHF
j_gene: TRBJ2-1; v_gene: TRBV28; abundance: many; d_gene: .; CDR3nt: TGTGCCAGCAGTTTAGCGGTATATGAGCAGTTCTTC; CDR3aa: CASSLAVYEQFF
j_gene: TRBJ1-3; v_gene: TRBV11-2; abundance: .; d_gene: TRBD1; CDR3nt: TGTGCCAGCAGCCTGGGAGCCGGGACAGGGATGAGAAACACCATATATTTT; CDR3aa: CASSLGAGTGMRNTIYF
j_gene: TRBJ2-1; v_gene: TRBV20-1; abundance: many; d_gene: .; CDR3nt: TGCAGTGCTAGAGATTACAGGGCCCGGCTCATCAATGAGCAGTTCTTC; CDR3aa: CSARDYRARLINEQFF
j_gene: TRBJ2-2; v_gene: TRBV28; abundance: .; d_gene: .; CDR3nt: TGTGCCGGGTCAGGGCGCACCGGGGAGCTGTTTTTT; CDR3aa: CAGSGRTGELFF
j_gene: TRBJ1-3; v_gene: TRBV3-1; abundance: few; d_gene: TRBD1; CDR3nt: TGTGCCAGCAGCGACGGGACAGGGGGTACGATCTCTGGAAACACCATATATTTT; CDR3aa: CASSDGTGGTISGNTIYF
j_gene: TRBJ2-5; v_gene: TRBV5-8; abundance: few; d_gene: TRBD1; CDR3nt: TGTGCCAGCAGCTTGCCAGGGGGCCCCCACCAAGAGACCCAGTACTTC; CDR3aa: CASSLPGGPHQETQYF
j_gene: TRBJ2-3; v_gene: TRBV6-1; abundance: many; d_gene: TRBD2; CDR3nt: TGTGCCACCCACAGCGGGAGGGGCGCAGATACGCAGTATTTT; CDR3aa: CATHSGRGADTQYF
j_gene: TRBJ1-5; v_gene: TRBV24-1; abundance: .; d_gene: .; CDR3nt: TGTGCCACCAGTGTAAGCGGGAATGACCAGCCCCAGCATTTT; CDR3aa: CATSVSGNDQPQHF
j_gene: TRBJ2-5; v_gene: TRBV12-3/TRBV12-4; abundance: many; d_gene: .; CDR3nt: TGTGCCAGCAGTTTAGTCCCCAGGGAGACCCAGTACTTC; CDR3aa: CASSLVPRETQYF
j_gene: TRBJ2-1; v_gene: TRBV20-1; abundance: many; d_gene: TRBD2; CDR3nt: TGCAGTGCACTAGCGCTGAGCTCCTACAATGAGCAGTTCTTC; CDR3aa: CSALALSSYNEQFF
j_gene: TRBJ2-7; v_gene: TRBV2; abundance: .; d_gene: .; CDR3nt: TGTGCCAGCAGTGAGCGGGCGAGAAGATACGAGCAGTACTTC; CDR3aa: CASSERARRYEQYF
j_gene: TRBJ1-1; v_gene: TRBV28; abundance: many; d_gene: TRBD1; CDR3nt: TGTGCCAGCAGTTCCTCCAGGGGGATCCCTGAAGCTTTCTTT; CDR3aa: CASSSSRGIPEAFF
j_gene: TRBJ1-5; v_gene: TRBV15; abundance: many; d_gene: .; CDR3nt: TGTGCCACCAGGGCCTCAGGTCAGCCCCAGCATTTT; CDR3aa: CATRASGQPQHF
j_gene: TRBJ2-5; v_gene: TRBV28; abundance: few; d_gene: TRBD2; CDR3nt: TGTGCCAGCAGTCCCCGACCCGGGGGGGGGTTCCAAGAGACCCAGTACTTC; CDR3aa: CASSPRPGGGFQETQYF
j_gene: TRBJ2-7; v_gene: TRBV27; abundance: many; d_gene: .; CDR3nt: TGTGCCAGCAGTTTATCCCCCCAGGGAAGGGGAGCCTACGAGCAGTACTTC; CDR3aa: CASSLSPQGRGAYEQYF
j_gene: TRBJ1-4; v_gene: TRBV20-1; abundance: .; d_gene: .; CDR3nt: TGCAGTGCTAGAGTGTCGGGGTTAGGACTGTTTTTT; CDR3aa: CSARVSGLGLFF
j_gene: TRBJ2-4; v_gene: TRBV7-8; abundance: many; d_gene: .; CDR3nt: TGTGCCAGCAGCTTAGGTTCCAAAAACATTCAGTACTTC; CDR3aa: CASSLGSKNIQYF
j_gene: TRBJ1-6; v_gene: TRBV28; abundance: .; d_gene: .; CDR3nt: TGTGCCAGCAGGGCCGGTACAGGGAGCGTCTCCTATAATTCACCCCTCCACTTT; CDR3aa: CASRAGTGSVSYNSPLHF
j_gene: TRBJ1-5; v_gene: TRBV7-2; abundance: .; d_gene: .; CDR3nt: TGTGCCAGCAGCTTAGATCCGGGATTCCAGCCCCAGCATTTT; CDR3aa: CASSLDPGFQPQHF
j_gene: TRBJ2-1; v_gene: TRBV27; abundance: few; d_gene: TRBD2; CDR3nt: TGTGCCAGCAGTTTGGGACGGGAGGGCGGGATCAGTGAGCAGTTCTTC; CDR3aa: CASSLGREGGISEQFF
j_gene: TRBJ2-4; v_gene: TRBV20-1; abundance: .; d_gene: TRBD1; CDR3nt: TGCAGTGCGAGGGACAGGGGGACACAGAACATTCAGTACTTC; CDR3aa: CSARDRGTQNIQYF
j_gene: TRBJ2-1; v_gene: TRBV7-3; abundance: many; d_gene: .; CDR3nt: TGTGCCAGCAGCTTAACGGGCGCTAACAATGAGCAGTTCTTC; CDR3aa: CASSLTGANNEQFF
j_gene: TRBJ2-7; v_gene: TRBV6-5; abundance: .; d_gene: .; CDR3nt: TGTGCCAGCAGTTACAAGGGTGCAACCTACGAGCAGTACTTC; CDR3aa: CASSYKGATYEQYF
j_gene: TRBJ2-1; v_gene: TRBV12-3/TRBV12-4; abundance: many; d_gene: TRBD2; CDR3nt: TGTGCCAGCAGTTTCGTTATAGCGGGAGGGCCTAACAATGAGCAGTTCTTC; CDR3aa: CASSFVIAGGPNNEQFF
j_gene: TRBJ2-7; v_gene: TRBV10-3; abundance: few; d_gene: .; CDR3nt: TGTGCCATCAAACCTGATTTAGCGGCTATTTACGAGCAGTACTTC; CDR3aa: CAIKPDLAAIYEQYF
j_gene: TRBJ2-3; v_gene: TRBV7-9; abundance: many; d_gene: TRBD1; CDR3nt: TGTGCCAGCTTCCGTAGGGGGCAGGAAGATACGCAGTATTTT; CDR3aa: CASFRRGQEDTQYF
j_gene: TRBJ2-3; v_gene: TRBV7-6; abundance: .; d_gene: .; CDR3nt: TGTGCCAGCAGCTTTCAGGGGCCCACAGATACGCAGTATTTT; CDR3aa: CASSFQGPTDTQYF
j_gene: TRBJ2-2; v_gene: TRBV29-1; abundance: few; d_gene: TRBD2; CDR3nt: TGCAGCGTTGGGGGGGGAACGCCCGGGGAGCTGTTTTTT; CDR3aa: CSVGGGTPGELFF